This T cell receptor (beta chain) came from a study of response to subunit inactivated influenza vaccine. V was shortened by 0 bases and J by 1 base, with 5 bases between the two germline ends. The CDR3 totals 14 residues. CDR1 and CDR2 (germline): LGHNA, YSLEER. TCRdb independently ran MiXCR on the RT-PCR reads; one entry per CDR3 protein. The sample consists of 650,000 to 800,000 distinct CDR3 sequences, about 18% of them appearing once. General study results and limits: Authors proposed each seasonal influenza vaccination draws in few new T cells.

Remarks on this clonotype: Its antigen remains unknown.

The input for sequencing was PBMCs from blood, taken roughly 5 days after vaccination. This sequence joins TRBV4-3 and TRBJ2-3; D is unclear. The TCR was taken from a man between 45 and 60 years old who received an inactivated influenza vaccine. The CDR3 nucleotides are TGCGCCAGCAGCCAAGATAAGGGCACAGATACGCAGTATTTT. Amino acids: CASSQDKGTDTQYF.